A single T cell receptor beta chain is shown here with its context. The antigen is undetermined. This record comes from a study of CD8 T cells in Susac syndrome. Points from the study as a whole: As acknowledged by the study, its TCR sequencing and HLA analysis included a relatively small number of individuals.

Reverse transcription used about 0.45 to 1 ug RNA and random hexamers. TCRdb reprocessed the immunoSEQ multiplex PCR reads via MiXCR and lists one record per CDR3 protein. The sample lists 150,000 or so distinct CDR3 sequences; about 95% were seen once. CD8+ and CD4+ T cells from blood underwent TCR beta sequencing, which was carried out in a high-throughput format. The multiple sclerosis controls, all treatment-naive patients, had relapsing-remitting disease that was stable or active. The V and J ends lost 2 bases and 1 base, in that order; junction bases with no gene match: 7. Germline CDR1 is SEHNR and CDR2 is FQNEAQ (reference sequence). The CDR3 covers 17 residues.

This sequence was found in a human donor with multiple sclerosis. Sequenced sample: CD8+ T cells from PBMCs. The rearrangement links TRBV7-9 to TRBJ2-1; 8 bases align to TRBD2. CDR3 bases: TGTGCCAGCAGCTTAATAGCGGGGCAATCTTCCTACAATGAGCAGTTCTTC. This sequence encodes CASSLIAGQSSYNEQFF.